These T cell receptor beta chains were read from a single sample in a study of blood T cells in healthy people across ages. Each CDR3 protein is one row after TCRdb ran MiXCR on the 5' RACE reads. The data show roughly 1,700,000 distinct CDR3 sequences, 28% seen once. The sample taken for sequencing was blood. The receptors were sampled from a woman aged 25 to 39 in good health. Both conserved end residues are part of each CDR3. D genes are given only for firm matches. A row's size may be missing; if present it is once, few, many or a size class.

d_call: TRBD1; j_call: TRBJ2-5; clone_size: -; v_call: TRBV12-3/TRBV12-4; cdr3_nt: TGTGCCAGCAGTTTAGTGACAGGGGAAGAGACCCAGTACTTC; cdr3_aa: CASSLVTGEETQYF
d_call: -; j_call: TRBJ2-5; clone_size: -; v_call: TRBV12-3/TRBV12-4; cdr3_nt: TGTGCCAGCTGGATGGACTTCCCAGAGACCCAGTACTTC; cdr3_aa: CASWMDFPETQYF
d_call: -; j_call: TRBJ1-1; clone_size: few; v_call: TRBV7-9; cdr3_nt: TGTGCCAGCAGCTCTCCATTAACAGAGAACACTGAAGCTTTCTTT; cdr3_aa: CASSSPLTENTEAFF
d_call: -; j_call: TRBJ2-7; clone_size: many; v_call: TRBV27; cdr3_nt: TGTGCCAGCAGTGGACAGCTTGCCGAACCCTACGAGCAGTACTTC; cdr3_aa: CASSGQLAEPYEQYF
d_call: -; j_call: TRBJ2-3; clone_size: -; v_call: TRBV20-1; cdr3_nt: TGCAGTGCTGAGGAGCAGGGCACAGATACGCAGTATTTT; cdr3_aa: CSAEEQGTDTQYF
d_call: -; j_call: TRBJ2-1; clone_size: -; v_call: TRBV11-3; cdr3_nt: TGTGCCAGCAGCTTCCTAGGGGGCGCGGGGAATGAGCAGTTCTTC; cdr3_aa: CASSFLGGAGNEQFF
d_call: TRBD1; j_call: TRBJ2-2; clone_size: once; v_call: TRBV3-1; cdr3_nt: TGTGCCAGCAGCCACGCACAGGGGGTAGGGGAGCTGTTTTTT; cdr3_aa: CASSHAQGVGELFF
d_call: -; j_call: TRBJ2-7; clone_size: -; v_call: TRBV29-1; cdr3_nt: TGCAGCGTTGAACTCGCCCGGGACACCTCCTCCTACGAGCAGTACTTC; cdr3_aa: CSVELARDTSSYEQYF
d_call: -; j_call: TRBJ2-3; clone_size: -; v_call: TRBV12-3/TRBV12-4; cdr3_nt: TGTGCCAGCAGTCCCAGGGCCGCAGATGTGGAGTATTTT; cdr3_aa: CASSPRAADVEYF
d_call: -; j_call: TRBJ1-2; clone_size: few; v_call: TRBV5-6; cdr3_nt: TGTGCCAGCACTACGTGGCCGTATGGCTACACCTTC; cdr3_aa: CASTTWPYGYTF
d_call: -; j_call: TRBJ1-5; clone_size: -; v_call: TRBV20-1; cdr3_nt: TGCAGTGCTAAGGGACCGAACTACAATCAGCCCCAGCATTTT; cdr3_aa: CSAKGPNYNQPQHF
d_call: TRBD1; j_call: TRBJ1-5; clone_size: -; v_call: TRBV5-5; cdr3_nt: TGTGCCAGCAGCTTGGTTGCAGGGGGCAGCCAGCCCCAGCATTTT; cdr3_aa: CASSLVAGGSQPQHF
d_call: TRBD1; j_call: TRBJ1-4; clone_size: -; v_call: TRBV20-1; cdr3_nt: TGCAGTGCTAGAGGCCAGGGGGACACTAATGAAAAACTGTTTTTT; cdr3_aa: CSARGQGDTNEKLFF
d_call: TRBD2; j_call: TRBJ2-1; clone_size: few; v_call: TRBV5-6; cdr3_nt: TGTGCCAGCAGCTTGATAACTAGCGTTATCTCCTACAATGAGCAGTTCTTC; cdr3_aa: CASSLITSVISYNEQFF
d_call: TRBD2; j_call: TRBJ2-7; clone_size: -; v_call: TRBV12-3/TRBV12-4; cdr3_nt: TGTGCCAGCAGTTTAGTGGCTAGCGGGAGAAGGGGCGAGCAGTACTTC; cdr3_aa: CASSLVASGRRGEQYF